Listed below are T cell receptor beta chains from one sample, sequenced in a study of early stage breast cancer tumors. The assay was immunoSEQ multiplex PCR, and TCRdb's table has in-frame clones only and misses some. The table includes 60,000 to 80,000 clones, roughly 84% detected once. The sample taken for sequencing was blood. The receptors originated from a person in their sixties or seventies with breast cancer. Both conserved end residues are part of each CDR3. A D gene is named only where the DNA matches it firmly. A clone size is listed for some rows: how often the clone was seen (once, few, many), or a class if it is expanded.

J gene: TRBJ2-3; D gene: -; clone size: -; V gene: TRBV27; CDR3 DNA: TGTGCCAGCAGTTTAGCCGGGGGCACAGATACGCAGTATTTT; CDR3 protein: CASSLAGGTDTQYF
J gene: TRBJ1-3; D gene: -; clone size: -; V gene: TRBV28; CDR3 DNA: TGTGCCAGCAGCCAACGTATCACCTCGGGGGGACCTTCTGGAAACACCATATATTTT; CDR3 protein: CASSQRITSGGPSGNTIYF
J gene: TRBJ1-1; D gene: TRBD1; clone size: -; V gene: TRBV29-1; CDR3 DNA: TGCAGCTTTTCGACAGGGAACGTAGGCACTGAAGCTTTCTTT; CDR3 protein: CSFSTGNVGTEAFF
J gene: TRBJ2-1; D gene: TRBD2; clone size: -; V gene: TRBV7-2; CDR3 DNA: TGTGCCAGCAGCTCCCCTAGCGGATGGAGCTCCTACAATGAGCAGTTCTTC; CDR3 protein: CASSSPSGWSSYNEQFF
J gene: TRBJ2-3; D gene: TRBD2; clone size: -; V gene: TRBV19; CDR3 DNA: TGTGCCAGTAGTATACTACGGGACGTCCGCGGGAGACATACGCAGTATTTT; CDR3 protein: CASSILRDVRGRHTQYF
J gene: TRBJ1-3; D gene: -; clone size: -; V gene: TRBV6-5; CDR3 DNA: TGTGCCAGCAGCCCCACCCCTTACTCTGGAAACACCATATATTTT; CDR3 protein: CASSPTPYSGNTIYF
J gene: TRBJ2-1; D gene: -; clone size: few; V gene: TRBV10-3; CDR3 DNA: TGTGCCATCAGCCTTAACAATGAGCAGTTCTTC; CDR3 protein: CAISLNNEQFF
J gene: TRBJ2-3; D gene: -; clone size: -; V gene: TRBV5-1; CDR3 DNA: TGCGCCAGCAGCTTGGATCCGGGAGATGGAGATACGCAGTATTTT; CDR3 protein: CASSLDPGDGDTQYF
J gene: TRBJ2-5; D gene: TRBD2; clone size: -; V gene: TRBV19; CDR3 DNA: TGTGCCAGTAGGGAAGGGCGGGGGGGAGAGACCCAGTACTTC; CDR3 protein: CASREGRGGETQYF
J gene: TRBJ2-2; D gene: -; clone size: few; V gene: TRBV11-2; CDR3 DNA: TGTGCCAGCAGGACGAGAGTCCCGGCCGGGGAGCTGTTTTTT; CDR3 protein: CASRTRVPAGELFF
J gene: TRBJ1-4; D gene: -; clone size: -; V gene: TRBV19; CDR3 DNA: TGTGCCAGTCCCCGCCGGGGTAATGAAAAACTGTTTTTT; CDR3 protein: CASPRRGNEKLFF
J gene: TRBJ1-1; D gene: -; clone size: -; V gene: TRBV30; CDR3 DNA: TGTGCCTGGAGTGGGGAGTATGTCCGCACTGAAGCTTTCTTT; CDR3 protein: CAWSGEYVRTEAFF
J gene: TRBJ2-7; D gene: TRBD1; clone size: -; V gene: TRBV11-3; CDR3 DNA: TGTGCCAGCAGCTTAGGGGGACAGAACTACGAGCAGTACTTC; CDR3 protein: CASSLGGQNYEQYF
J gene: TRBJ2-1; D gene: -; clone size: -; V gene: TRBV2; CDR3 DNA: TGTGCCAGCGGGCTTGAACAGGGCAATGAGCAGTTCTTC; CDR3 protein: CASGLEQGNEQFF
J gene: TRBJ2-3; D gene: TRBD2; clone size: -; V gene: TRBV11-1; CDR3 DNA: TGTGCCAGCAGCCCGGGACTAGCCCCAGATACGCAGTATTTT; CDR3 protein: CASSPGLAPDTQYF
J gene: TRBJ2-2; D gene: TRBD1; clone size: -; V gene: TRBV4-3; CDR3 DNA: TGCGCCAGCAGCCGCGGGACAGGGGAGATCGGGGAGCTGTTTTTT; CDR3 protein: CASSRGTGEIGELFF
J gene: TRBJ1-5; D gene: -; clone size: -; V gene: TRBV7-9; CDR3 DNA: TGTGCCACTACAAGGGGGGTCGATCAGCCCCAGCATTTT; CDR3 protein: CATTRGVDQPQHF
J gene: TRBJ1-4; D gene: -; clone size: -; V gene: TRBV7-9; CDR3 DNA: TGTGCCAGCAGCTTAGTCAGGGGAGAAAAACTGTTTTTT; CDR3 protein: CASSLVRGEKLFF
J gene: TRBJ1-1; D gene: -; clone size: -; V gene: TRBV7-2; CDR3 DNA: TGTGCCAGCAGCTCCTACCGTTCGACGAACACTGAAGCTTTCTTT; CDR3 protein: CASSSYRSTNTEAFF
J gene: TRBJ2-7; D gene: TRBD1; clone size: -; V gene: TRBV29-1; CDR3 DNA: TGCAGCGCGGGACAGGGGCGGTACGAGCAGTACTTC; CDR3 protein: CSAGQGRYEQYF
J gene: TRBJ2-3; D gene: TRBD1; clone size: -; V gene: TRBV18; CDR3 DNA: TGTGCCAGCTCAGCGGACCTACAGGGGGCTGGAGATACGCAGTATTTT; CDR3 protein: CASSADLQGAGDTQYF
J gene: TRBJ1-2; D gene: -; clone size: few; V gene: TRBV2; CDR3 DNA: TGTGCCAGCAGCAGGGATAACTATGGCTACACCTTC; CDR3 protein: CASSRDNYGYTF
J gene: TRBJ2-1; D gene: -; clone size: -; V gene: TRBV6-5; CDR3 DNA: TGTGCCAGCAGTTACGGTCCTCGGGAGCAGTTCTTC; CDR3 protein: CASSYGPREQFF
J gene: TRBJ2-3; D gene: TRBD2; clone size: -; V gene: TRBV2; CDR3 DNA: TGTGCCAGCCTAGCGGGGGGTTTCACAGATACGCAGTATTTT; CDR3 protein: CASLAGGFTDTQYF
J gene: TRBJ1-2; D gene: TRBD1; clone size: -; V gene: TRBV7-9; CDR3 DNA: TGTGCCAGCAGCTTGTCGACAGGGGATGGCTACACCTTC; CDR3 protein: CASSLSTGDGYTF
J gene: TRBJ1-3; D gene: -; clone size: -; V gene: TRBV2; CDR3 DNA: TGTGCCAGCAGTGAAAGGAGGATAACATCTGGAAACACCATATATTTT; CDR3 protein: CASSERRITSGNTIYF
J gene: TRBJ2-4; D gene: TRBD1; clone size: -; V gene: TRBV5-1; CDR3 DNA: TGCGCCAGCAGCCTGGGTGCAGGGGGTCAGTACTTC; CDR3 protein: CASSLGAGGQYF
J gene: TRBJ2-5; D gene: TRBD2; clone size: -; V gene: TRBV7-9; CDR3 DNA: TGTGCCAGCACGCCCGGACTAGCGGGTGCAGAGACCCAGTACTTC; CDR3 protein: CASTPGLAGAETQYF
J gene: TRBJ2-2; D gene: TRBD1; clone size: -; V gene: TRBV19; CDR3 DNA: TGTGCCAGTGCAGGGCCAGGGGGCACCGGGGAGCTGTTTTTT; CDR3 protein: CASAGPGGTGELFF
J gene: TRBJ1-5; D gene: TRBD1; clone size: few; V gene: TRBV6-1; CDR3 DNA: TGTGCCAGCAGCACCGGGACAGGGATTGGGCAGCCCCAGCATTTT; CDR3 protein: CASSTGTGIGQPQHF
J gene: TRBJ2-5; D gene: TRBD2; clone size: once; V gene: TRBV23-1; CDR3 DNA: TGCGCCAGCAGACACCCCCTAGCGGGAGGGGAGACCCAGTACTTC; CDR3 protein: CASRHPLAGGETQYF
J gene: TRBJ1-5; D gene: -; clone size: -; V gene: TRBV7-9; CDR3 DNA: TGTGCCAGCAGCCCGGCGGGGGGTGGCAATCAGCCCCAGCATTTT; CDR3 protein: CASSPAGGGNQPQHF
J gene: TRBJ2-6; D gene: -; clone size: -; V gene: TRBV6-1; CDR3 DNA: TGTGCCAGCAGGCTGGTAGCCAACGTCCTGACTTTC; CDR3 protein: CASRLVANVLTF
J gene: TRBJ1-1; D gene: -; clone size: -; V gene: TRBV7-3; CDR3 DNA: TGTGCCAGCAGCTTAATCAAGAACACTGAAGCTTTCTTT; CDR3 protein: CASSLIKNTEAFF
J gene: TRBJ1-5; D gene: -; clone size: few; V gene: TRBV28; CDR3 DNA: TGTGCCAGCTTCTCGACCCGGGATCAGCCCCAGCATTTT; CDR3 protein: CASFSTRDQPQHF
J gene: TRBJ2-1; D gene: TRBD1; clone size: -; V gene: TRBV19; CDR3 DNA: TGTGCCAGTAGTTATGGACAGGGGGGAAACAATGAGCAGTTCTTC; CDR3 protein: CASSYGQGGNNEQFF
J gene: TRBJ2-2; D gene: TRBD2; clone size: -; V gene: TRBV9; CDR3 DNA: TGTGCCAGCAGCCCAGGCAGCGGGAGTTATTCCGGGGAGCTGTTTTTT; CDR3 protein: CASSPGSGSYSGELFF
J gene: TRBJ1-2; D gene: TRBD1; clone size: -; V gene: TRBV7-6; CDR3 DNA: TGTGCCAGCAGCCCCGGGACAGGGCCACTTGGCGGCTACACCTTC; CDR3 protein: CASSPGTGPLGGYTF
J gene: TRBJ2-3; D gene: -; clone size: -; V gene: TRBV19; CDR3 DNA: TGTGCCAGTAGCCTACTAGGGGGCACAGATACGCAGTATTTT; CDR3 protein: CASSLLGGTDTQYF
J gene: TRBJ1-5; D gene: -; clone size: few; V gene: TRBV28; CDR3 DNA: TGTGCCAGCAGTTACAGGGCCGGCCAGCCCCAGCATTTT; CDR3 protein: CASSYRAGQPQHF
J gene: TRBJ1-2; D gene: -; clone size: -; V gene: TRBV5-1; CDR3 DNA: TGCGCCAGCAGCTTGGAATCGGAGATAGATGGCTACACCTTC; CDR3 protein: CASSLESEIDGYTF